A selection of T cell receptor beta chains follows, all from one sample in a study of blood T cell repertoires in COVID-19. Data came from immunoSEQ multiplex PCR; TCRdb stores just in-frame clones and leaves some out. This sample has under 250,000 clones, with about four fifths found just once. The sequenced sample was peripheral blood. Receptor source: a woman aged 40-49 years with COVID-19, enrolled during active disease. The CDR3 runs from the conserved cysteine through the conserved F or W. D genes are given only for firm matches. Rows give clone size only sometimes, using once, few, many, or a class for an expanded clone.

DNA,CDR3,D,J,V,size
TGCGCCAGCAGCCCACAGGCGCATGACACTGAAGCTTTCTTT,CASSPQAHDTEAFF,.,TRBJ1-1,TRBV5-1,.
TGTGCCAGCAGCGCACAGGGGACCACTGAAGCTTTCTTT,CASSAQGTTEAFF,TRBD1,TRBJ1-1,TRBV6-6,once
TGTGCCAGCTCAGGACTAGCGGGAGCTGGTAACATTCAGTACTTC,CASSGLAGAGNIQYF,TRBD2,TRBJ2-4,TRBV18,.
TGTGCCAGCAGCTTTAGCGGGGGGGCCGATGAGCAGTTCTTC,CASSFSGGADEQFF,TRBD2,TRBJ2-1,TRBV5-4,.
TGTGCTAGTGGGTCGACAGGGAACACTGAAGCTTTCTTT,CASGSTGNTEAFF,.,TRBJ1-1,TRBV12-5,.
TGCAGCGTTGAAGGGGGACAGCTGAACTATGGCTACACCTTC,CSVEGGQLNYGYTF,TRBD1,TRBJ1-2,TRBV29-1,once
TGTGCCAGCAGCTTGGGGCGGGTGGCTTTCTTT,CASSLGRVAFF,.,TRBJ1-1,TRBV5-4,.
TGTGCCAGCCGACAACACAGGAACACCGGGGAGCTGTTTTTT,CASRQHRNTGELFF,.,TRBJ2-2,TRBV19,few
TGCGCCAGCAGCCATGGTAGGGAGGGGAATCAGCCCCAGCATTTT,CASSHGREGNQPQHF,.,TRBJ1-5,TRBV4-1,.
TGTGCCAGCAGCGGCCAGGGGGCGATTCACTATGGCTACACCTTC,CASSGQGAIHYGYTF,TRBD1,TRBJ1-2,TRBV9,.
TGTGCCAGTAGTACACAAAGGGGGCAGTACGAGCAGTACTTC,CASSTQRGQYEQYF,TRBD1,TRBJ2-7,TRBV19,once
TGTGCCAGCAGCTTAAATACAGGGGGTATCAATCAGCCCCAGCATTTT,CASSLNTGGINQPQHF,TRBD1,TRBJ1-5,TRBV7-8,once
TGTGCCAGCAGTGAAGAGGCAGGGGGAGGAAGGCTGTTTTTT,CASSEEAGGGRLFF,TRBD1,TRBJ1-4,TRBV6-1,once
TGTGCCAGCAGTTTGACAAGCAACTATGGCTACACCTTC,CASSLTSNYGYTF,.,TRBJ1-2,TRBV6-2/TRBV6-3,.
TGTGCCAGCAGCTTGGGCCAGATGAGGGCGGGAGGAGGAGGTGAGCAGTTCTTC,CASSLGQMRAGGGGEQFF,TRBD2,TRBJ2-1,TRBV11-2,.
TGTGCCAGCAGGTCTAGCGGGGCCGGGGAGCTGTTTTTT,CASRSSGAGELFF,TRBD2,TRBJ2-2,TRBV12-3/TRBV12-4,.
TGTGCCAGCAGCCAAGATCAAGCAGGTTTTGATAACTATGGCTACACCTTC,CASSQDQAGFDNYGYTF,.,TRBJ1-2,TRBV3-1/TRBV3-2,.
TGTGCCACCAGTGATCCCCTAGAGAGGACGCAGTATTTT,CATSDPLERTQYF,.,TRBJ2-3,TRBV24-1,few
TGCGCCAGCAGCTTGGGAGGGACAAGGTGGACTGGAAACACCATATATTTT,CASSLGGTRWTGNTIYF,.,TRBJ1-3,TRBV5-1,.
TGTGCCAGCAGTTCCTACTCAGGTGACCAGCCCCAGCATTTT,CASSSYSGDQPQHF,.,TRBJ1-5,TRBV27,.
TGCGCCAGCAGCTTACAGGGGGGCGGTGAGCAGTTCTTC,CASSLQGGGEQFF,TRBD1,TRBJ2-1,TRBV5-1,.
TGTGCCAGTACCTTGGACAGGGGTGGAAAGACCCAGTACTTC,CASTLDRGGKTQYF,TRBD1,TRBJ2-5,TRBV19,.
TGTGCCACCAGCAGAGATGGGACTAGCGTATTCAAACTCTACTTC,CATSRDGTSVFKLYF,TRBD2,TRBJ2-7,TRBV15,.
TGTGCCAGCAGCCTGCAGGGGGCCGGGGACAATGAGCAGTTCTTC,CASSLQGAGDNEQFF,TRBD1,TRBJ2-1,TRBV3-1/TRBV3-2,.
TGTGCCAGCAGCTCTAGCGGGGGGACAGATACGCAGTATTTT,CASSSSGGTDTQYF,TRBD2,TRBJ2-3,TRBV11-3,.
TGTGCCAGCAGCCAGACTAGCGGGCACACAGATACGCAGTATTTT,CASSQTSGHTDTQYF,TRBD2,TRBJ2-3,TRBV14,once
TGTGCCAGCAGCTTTCAGGGAAATTCTGGCTACACCTTC,CASSFQGNSGYTF,.,TRBJ1-2,TRBV7-9,.
TGCGCCAGCAGCCAAGCCCCGGGACAGGGTTTTTCACCCCTCCACTTT,CASSQAPGQGFSPLHF,TRBD1,TRBJ1-6,TRBV4-3,.
TGTGCCAGTAGCCCCGGGATTGTCTCGGATACGCAGTATTTT,CASSPGIVSDTQYF,.,TRBJ2-3,TRBV19,.
TGTGCCAGCAGTTGGAGGGGCCAAGAGACCCAGTACTTC,CASSWRGQETQYF,.,TRBJ2-5,TRBV6-5,.
TGCGCCAGCAGCTCACAGGGGGCCTACGAAAAACTGTTTTTT,CASSSQGAYEKLFF,TRBD1,TRBJ1-4,TRBV5-1,.
TGTGCCAGCAATAGCCCGGAGACCCAGTACTTC,CASNSPETQYF,.,TRBJ2-5,TRBV2,.
TGTGCCAGCAGCAAAAGGCGAGGACTAGCGGGGGGGGCAGATACGCAGTATTTT,CASSKRRGLAGGADTQYF,.,TRBJ2-3,TRBV21-1,once
TGTGCCACCAGTGATGCCGGGACAGGAGCCACCGGGGAGCTGTTTTTT,CATSDAGTGATGELFF,TRBD1,TRBJ2-2,TRBV24-1,once
TGTGCCAGCATCGCGATGACTAGCAGTCAAGAGACCCAGTACTTC,CASIAMTSSQETQYF,TRBD2,TRBJ2-5,TRBV6-5,.
TGCGCCAGCAGCTCAGGAGGTGGTGGAAACACCATATATTTT,CASSSGGGGNTIYF,.,TRBJ1-3,TRBV5-1,few
TGTGCCAGCAGCCAGCTATCCGGGGAACTGTTTTTT,CASSQLSGELFF,.,TRBJ1-4,TRBV7-8,once
TGCGCCAGCAGCTTTTCGGGACAGGGAATCACCGGGGAGCTGTTTTTT,CASSFSGQGITGELFF,TRBD1,TRBJ2-2,TRBV5-1,few
TGTGCCAGCAGTCCAAGGACTAGCGGAGCCCACGAGCAGTACTTC,CASSPRTSGAHEQYF,TRBD2,TRBJ2-7,TRBV4-2,.
TGTGCCACCAGCACCGGGACAGGACTATGGGGGCAGTACTTC,CATSTGTGLWGQYF,TRBD1,TRBJ2-7,TRBV15,.
TGTGCCAGCAGCTTAGCCTCGATAGCGGGAGATCCCTACAATGAGCAGTTCTTC,CASSLASIAGDPYNEQFF,TRBD2,TRBJ2-1,TRBV7-2,.
TGTGCCAGCAGCTTATCAGAGTCTAGCGACGAGCAGTACTTC,CASSLSESSDEQYF,.,TRBJ2-7,TRBV7-8,.
TGCGCCAGCAGCTCGACCCCGCAAACCTTTGCAGGGGAGCAGTTCTTC,CASSSTPQTFAGEQFF,.,TRBJ2-1,TRBV5-1,few
TGTGCCAGCAGCCCAGGGGGCCGGTACGGCTACACCTTC,CASSPGGRYGYTF,TRBD1,TRBJ1-2,TRBV6-2/TRBV6-3,.
TGTGCCAGCTCTGAGTCCAGGGTTCCAAACTATGGCTACACCTTC,CASSESRVPNYGYTF,.,TRBJ1-2,TRBV18,.
TGTGCCAGCAGCGTAGGTGGCGGGGGGCCTGTAGATACGCAGTATTTT,CASSVGGGGPVDTQYF,TRBD2,TRBJ2-3,TRBV9,.
TGCAGTGCAAGAACAGGTTCAGCCCAGCATTTT,CSARTGSAQHF,.,TRBJ1-5,TRBV20-1,few
TGTGCCATCCAACGGCGGGAGCGGGGGCAGAGCAATGAGCAGTTCTTC,CAIQRRERGQSNEQFF,TRBD2,TRBJ2-1,TRBV10-3,.
TGCGCCAGCAGCACCACAGGGTCCTACGAGCAGTACTTC,CASSTTGSYEQYF,.,TRBJ2-7,TRBV5-1,.
TGTGCCAGCAGCCCAGGGGGACTAGCGGGGGGTGATCTATACAATGAGCAGTTCTTC,CASSPGGLAGGDLYNEQFF,TRBD2,TRBJ2-1,TRBV9,.
TGTGCCAGCAGTTTAGACGTACTAGAAGCTTTCTTT,CASSLDVLEAFF,.,TRBJ1-1,TRBV12-3/TRBV12-4,few
TGTGCCAGCAGCCCTCCCGGGACTAGCGGGTCGAAGACCCAGTACTTC,CASSPPGTSGSKTQYF,TRBD2,TRBJ2-5,TRBV5-6,.